The TCR beta chain described here comes from a study of human T cells and chemical hapten exposure. Germline V CDR1 and CDR2: SGHRS, YFSETQ. This CDR3 spans 15 amino acids. Trimming shortened V by 3 bases and J by 6 bases, and 16 bases separated the two germline ends. TCRdb passed the RACE reads through MiXCR, listing each CDR3 protein once. Here the sample spans 300,000 to 350,000 distinct CDR3 sequences, approximately 6.3% being singletons. The time point was: patch test 1, 2 weeks after DPC sensitization. Treatment indicated: therapeutic diphenylcyclopropenone sensitization with weekly scalp DPC. Unseparated into fractions, whole blood served as the source from which total RNA was extracted.

The TCR comes from a young woman with alopecia areata. Some clones in this sample may be carry-over from other donors' samples. The sequencing used whole blood, collected in connection with sensitization to the hapten diphenylcyclopropenone (DPC). The chain is built from TRBV5-1 and TRBJ2-1, with D perhaps being TRBD1 or TRBD2 (5 bases each). The CDR3 nucleotides read TGCGCCAGCAGCTCCGGGCCCACGGGACCCAATGAGCAGTTCTTC. Translated: CASSSGPTGPNEQFF.